Each of the 17 T cell receptor beta chains below was sequenced from the same sample in a study of shared clonotypes between healthy human individuals. TCRdb keeps only in-frame clones here, not all; method: immunoSEQ multiplex PCR. Counted here are 2.5 million or so clones, around 94% occurring once; the ten biggest clones make up around 0.14%. The sequenced material came from naive CD4+ T cells sorted from blood. The subset: CD45RA+ positively selected. These receptors were taken from a man aged 18 to 35 in good health.

The chain uses TRBV6-5 and TRBJ2-1; D is unclear. The CDR3 loop spans 11 amino acids. The V end lost 5 bases, the J end lost 9 bases, and 8 bases lay between the germline ends. The germline V gene encodes CDR1 MNHEY and CDR2 SVGAGI. CDR3 residues: CASSGPAEQFF. CDR3 nucleotides: TGTGCCAGCAGTGGGCCGGCTGAGCAGTTCTTC.

The chain has TRBV6-5 and TRBJ2-4, with D maybe TRBD2 (5 bases). The V gene lost 6 bases and the J gene lost 9 bases, with 18 bases spanning the gap. The V gene's germline CDR1 is MNHEY and CDR2 SVGAGI. The CDR3 extends over 14 amino acids. CDR3 protein: CASRRSGGRGIQYF. The CDR3 region has the DNA TGTGCCAGCAGAAGAAGCGGTGGAAGAGGCATTCAGTACTTC.

The rearrangement joins TRBV27 to TRBJ2-5, with D perhaps matching TRBD2 (6 bases). The germline CDR1 and CDR2 sequences are MNHEY and SMNVEV (reference sequence). V was clipped by 3 bases and J by 2 bases, with 10 bases between them. This CDR3 has 14 residues. This chain's CDR3 is CASSFAGTQETQYF. CDR3 bases: TGTGCCAGCAGTTTTGCCGGGACTCAAGAGACCCAGTACTTC.

The chain has TRBV11-1 and TRBJ2-2; D unresolved. The CDR3 runs to 14 residues. Germline lookup yields CDR1 SGHAT and CDR2 FQDESV (reference sequence). V lost 4 bases and J lost 0, with 6 bases in between. CDR3 sequence: CASSSQTNTGELFF. CDR3 coding DNA: TGTGCCAGCAGCTCCCAAACGAACACCGGGGAGCTGTTTTTT.

The chain joins TRBV5-1 to TRBJ1-3; 7 nucleotides line up with TRBD1. The CDR3 length is 16 residues. Per germline, CDR1 SGHRS and CDR2 YFSETQ. V lost 1 base to trimming and J lost 0 bases; unmatched junction nucleotides: 4. CDR3 sequence (DNA): TGCGCCAGCAGCTTGCAGGGGGAAAGCTCTGGAAACACCATATATTTT. It yields the protein CASSLQGESSGNTIYF.

This clone is a singleton in its sample. The chain uses TRBV10-1 and TRBJ2-3; the D is unclear. V dropped 1 base and J dropped 1 base, with 6 bases sitting between them. Germline V gives CDR1 WNHNN, CDR2 SYGVQD (reference sequence). The CDR3 runs 14 residues. CDR3 nucleotide sequence: TGCGCCAGCAGTGAGTTAAGGGGCACAGATACGCAGTATTTT. As protein: CASSELRGTDTQYF.

The genes are TRBV5-1 and TRBJ2-3, with a tentative D call TRBD2 (5 bases). This CDR3 spans 14 amino acids. Germline CDR1 is SGHRS and CDR2 is YFSETQ. Trimming removed 5 bases from V and 3 bases from J, with 13 bases in between. The CDR3 DNA reads TGCGCCAGCAGGGAAACCGGGATGACAGATACGCAGTATTTT. This codes for CASRETGMTDTQYF.

This clone was counted once. J is TRBJ2-7 and V is TRBV9; D could derive from TRBD1 or TRBD2 (5 bases each). The germline V gene has CDR1 SGDLS and CDR2 YYNGEE. This CDR3 is built from 15 residues. The V end lost 0 bases, the J end lost 3 bases, and 13 bases lay between the germline ends. CDR3 amino acids: CASSVDGAGFYEQYF. Here the CDR3 DNA reads TGTGCCAGCAGCGTAGACGGGGCAGGATTCTACGAGCAGTACTTC. Full variable domain (outside the CDR3, taken from reference TRBV9 and TRBJ2-7): DSGVTQTPKHLITATGQRVTLRCSPRSGDLSVYWYQQSLDQGLQFLIQYYNGEERAKGNILERFSAQQFPDLHSELNLSSLELGDSALYFCASSVDGAGFYEQYFGPGTRLTVT.

The rearrangement joins TRBV18 to TRBJ2-7; perhaps D is TRBD1 or TRBD2 (5 bases each). The CDR3 covers 15 residues. Trimming removed 6 bases from V and 0 bases from J, with 15 bases in between. Germline assignment: CDR1 KGHSH and CDR2 LQKENI. CDR3 residues: CASSVGAASSYEQYF. For the CDR3, the DNA is TGTGCCAGCTCCGTCGGGGCAGCGAGCTCCTACGAGCAGTACTTC.

This chain joins TRBV18 and TRBJ1-4; 7 nucleotides match TRBD1. Germline CDR1 and CDR2: KGHSH and LQKENI. The CDR3 has 16 residues. The junction had 7 bases not matched to a gene; V was cut back by 6 bases and J by 0 bases. The chain's CDR3 is CASSHKGQTTNEKLFF. In nucleotides, the CDR3 is TGTGCCAGCTCTCACAAGGGACAGACAACTAATGAAAAACTGTTTTTT.

The CDR3 DNA sequence: TGTGCCAGCAGCTTAGAAGGGACAGGGCTCGTGAACACTGAAGCTTTCTTT. Its translation: CASSLEGTGLVNTEAFF. This chain joins TRBV7-3 and TRBJ1-1, with 9 positions matching TRBD1. The CDR3 contains 17 residues. Germline V gene lookup returns CDR1 SGHTA and CDR2 FQGTGA. Unmatched junction bases numbered 7, after V lost 2 bases and J lost 0 bases.

The sample holds one count of this clone. The V gene is TRBV2, the J gene TRBJ2-3, with D perhaps matching TRBD2 (5 bases). Trimming removed 6 bases at V and 2 bases at J, with 12 bases between. The CDR3 is 14 amino acids. CDR1 and CDR2 (germline): SNHLY, FYNNEI. DNA of the CDR3: TGTGCCAGCAGACCAGCGGAGGTCACAGATACGCAGTATTTT. Translation: CASRPAEVTDTQYF.

The chain employs TRBV27 and TRBJ1-1; D perhaps matches TRBD1 (5 bases). This CDR3 has 14 residues. The V and J ends lost 5 bases and 1 base respectively, with 11 bases between them. From germline, CDR1 is MNHEY and CDR2 SMNVEV (reference sequence). The CDR3 sequence is CASSNLGPNTEAFF. The CDR3 DNA is TGTGCCAGCAGTAACCTGGGGCCGAACACTGAAGCTTTCTTT.

V usage is TRBV19 and J usage is TRBJ2-1, with D tentatively TRBD2 (5 bases). Deletions cut 1 base from V and 4 bases from J, with 8 bases between. The CDR3 contains 14 residues. Germline CDR1 is LNHDA and CDR2 is SQIVND (reference sequence). The CDR3 reads CASSIVRGYNEQFF. CDR3 DNA sequence: TGTGCCAGTAGTATAGTTCGGGGTTACAATGAGCAGTTCTTC.

The chain is built from TRBV6-5 and TRBJ2-5, with 12 positions matching TRBD2. V was pared by 0 bases and J by 5 bases, with 4 bases of the junction left unmatched. Germline CDR1 and CDR2: MNHEY and SVGAGI. The CDR3 runs 16 residues. Here the CDR3 DNA reads TGTGCCAGCAGTTACTCCTCTAGCGGGAGGGGGGAGACCCAGTACTTC. Its translation: CASSYSSSGRGETQYF.

The chain combines TRBV19 with TRBJ1-4, with D hard to call. This CDR3 contains 15 residues. Trimming removed 8 bases at V and 0 bases at J, with 13 bases between. Germline lookup yields CDR1 LNHDA and CDR2 SQIVND (reference sequence). As DNA, the CDR3 is TGTGCCAGTCTCAAACGACAAACAACTAATGAAAAACTGTTTTTT. Translating gives CASLKRQTTNEKLFF.

This chain connects TRBV19 to TRBJ1-5, with 9 positions matching TRBD1. This CDR3 is 16 amino acids long. Germline CDR1 and CDR2: LNHDA and SQIVND (reference sequence). The V gene end was trimmed by 5 bases and the J gene end by 1 base; junction bases not matched to a gene: 6. CDR3 amino acids: CASSPGTGRSNQPQHF. Written as DNA, the CDR3 is TGTGCCAGTAGTCCGGGGACAGGGCGCAGCAATCAGCCCCAGCATTTT.